This TCR beta chain comes out of a study of cytotoxic CD8 clonotypes in ibrutinib-treated CLL. About the study: Patients attained roughly 25 partial and 2 complete responses; at median about 70 months, roughly 15 remained remitted while approximately 12 progressed. Overall study results and limits: Sampling schedules were unmatched across sustained-remission and progressing patients. Age-matched healthy donor levels were exceeded by baseline clonality, which tracked circulating CD8+ T-cell counts.

As concerns this clone: The antigen remains undetermined.

This CDR3 region has 15 residues. CDR1 and CDR2 (germline): SEHNR, FQNEAQ (reference sequence). V lost 5 bases to trimming and J lost 2 bases, with 14 bases between them. The repertoire was sequenced with immunoSEQ multiplex PCR; TCRdb's copy has only in-frame clones and lacks some. Among roughly 160,000 clones, about 80% were seen once, and the ten largest hold 3.5% to 5.5%. Sequenced material: PBMCs, taken after 24 months of ibrutinib treatment. The genes are TRBV7-9 and TRBJ2-3, with TRBD1 as a possible D gene (8 bases). The clonotype originates from a human donor with chronic lymphocytic leukemia. CDR3 region: CASSPTGDYTDTQYF. The CDR3 DNA reads as TGTGCCAGCAGCCCGACAGGGGACTACACAGATACGCAGTATTTT.